The 9 T cell receptor beta chains reported below all come from one sample, sequenced in a study of blood T cells in healthy people across ages. A sample-barcoded 5' primer and a J-beta primer mix were used in a second PCR of roughly 6 to 11 cycles. From the 5' RACE reads, TCRdb called clonotypes with MiXCR, one entry per CDR3 protein. Here the sample spans hundreds of thousands of distinct CDR3 sequences, 58% being singletons. The sequencing sample was made of blood. The receptor set was obtained from a man in his thirties or forties in good health.

The J gene is TRBJ2-2, the V gene TRBV4-3; D ambiguous. Germline V gives CDR1 LGHNA, CDR2 YSLEER. Trimming took off 2 bases at V and 8 bases at J, with 9 bases between the two ends. There are 13 residues in the CDR3. As DNA, the CDR3 is TGCGCCAGCAGCCAACGAGTGGGGGGGGAGCTGTTTTTT. This translates into CASSQRVGGELFF.

The chain links TRBV6-5 to TRBJ2-7, with 9 bases lining up with TRBD1. The CDR3 extends over 15 amino acids. Germline CDR1 is MNHEY and CDR2 is SVGAGI. The junction had 3 bases not matched to a gene; V was cut back by 2 bases and J by 1 base. In DNA, the CDR3 is TGTGCCAGCAGTTACGAGGGGACAGGGTCCTACGAGCAGTACTTC. It codes for CASSYEGTGSYEQYF.

The chain combines TRBV5-1 with TRBJ2-6; D may be TRBD1 (5 bases). This CDR3 region has 15 residues. Trimming removed 5 bases at V and 2 bases at J, with 11 bases between. Per the germline V gene, CDR1 is SGHRS and CDR2 is YFSETQ. CDR3 DNA: TGCGCCAGCAGTTTCGACAGTCCTGGGGCCAACGTCCTGACTTTC. Its protein is CASSFDSPGANVLTF.

The chain couples TRBV30 to TRBJ2-5; 7 bases are a match to TRBD1. The J call is in doubt because the DNA end fits TRBJ2-7 better. Germline CDR1 is GTSNPN and CDR2 is SVGIG (reference sequence). This CDR3 has 14 amino acids. This chain's CDR3 is CAWSGRGTVNEQYF. In DNA, the CDR3 is TGTGCCTGGAGTGGCAGGGGGACAGTAAACGAGCAGTACTTC.

The gene calls are TRBV5-1 and TRBJ2-5; 9 bases agree with TRBD1. The J call may be incorrect, as the DNA end agrees better with TRBJ2-7. The germline gives CDR1 SGHRS, CDR2 YFSETQ. The CDR3 totals 16 residues. The DNA for the CDR3 is TGCGCCAGCAGCTTCACAGGGGGCGGCGTCGGGTACGAGCAGTACTTC. Its translation: CASSFTGGGVGYEQYF.

The J gene is TRBJ2-5, the V gene TRBV4-3; no clear D gene. CDR1 LGHNA and CDR2 YSLEER come from the germline V gene. The CDR3 sequence is 14 residues long. Trimming stripped 0 bases from V and 7 bases from J, with 12 bases between. CDR3 sequence: CASSQETSSGTQYF. As DNA, the CDR3 is TGCGCCAGCAGCCAAGAGACGAGCTCAGGGACCCAGTACTTC.

The chain uses TRBV29-1 and TRBJ2-7; maybe TRBD2 (5 bases). Per germline, CDR1 SQVTM and CDR2 ANQGSEA. Trimming cost V 4 bases and J 2 bases, with 15 bases left between them. The CDR3 consists of 14 residues. The CDR3 nucleotides are TGCAGCGTTGTGGCGAGGGTGAATGCCTACGAGCAGTACTTC. Protein product: CSVVARVNAYEQYF.

This clonotype turned up a few times. The rearrangement uses TRBV12-3 or TRBV12-4 and TRBJ1-5, with D maybe TRBD1 (5 bases). V shed 3 bases and J shed 7 bases, with 13 bases lying between them. The CDR3 runs 14 residues. Here the CDR3 reads CASSFAGTGQPQHF. CDR3 in DNA: TGTGCCAGCAGTTTTGCGGGCACAGGCCAGCCCCAGCATTTT.

This clonotype appeared a few times. The chain employs TRBV20-1 and TRBJ2-7; the match to TRBD2 covers 9 bases. CDR3 length: 14 amino acids. The trim removed 5 bases at V and 4 bases at J, leaving 9 bases unmatched. From germline, CDR1 is DFQATT and CDR2 SNEGSKA (reference sequence). CDR3 nucleotides: TGCAGTGCTGGACCGGGACTAGCAATTTACGAGCAGTACTTC. Its translation is CSAGPGLAIYEQYF.